The 17 T cell receptor beta chains listed next were all sequenced from one sample in a study of cytomegalovirus exposure and HLA in healthy donors. Amplification used 60 Vbeta primers and 13 Jbeta primers. Sequencing was performed with immunoSEQ multiplex PCR; in TCRdb, only in-frame clones are kept and a portion is missing. The data contain roughly 43,000 clones, about 60% of them singletons. Sample: PBMCs. The receptors originated from a human donor in good health.

The rearrangement joins TRBV5-4 to TRBJ2-1, with TRBD2 matching over 12 bases. Losses at the gene ends were 5 bases for V and 7 bases for J; bases not matched to a gene: 7. Germline assignment: CDR1 SGHNT and CDR2 YYREEE (reference sequence). This CDR3 has 15 amino acids. CDR3 sequence: CASRRTSGVNNEQFF. CDR3 DNA sequence: TGTGCCAGCAGACGGACTAGCGGGGTTAATAATGAGCAGTTCTTC.

The J gene is TRBJ2-7, the V gene TRBV27; D perhaps matches TRBD2 (6 bases). From germline, CDR1 is MNHEY and CDR2 SMNVEV (reference sequence). V was clipped by 3 bases and J by 2 bases, with 11 bases between them. The CDR3 has 14 amino acids. The CDR3 nucleotides read TGTGCCAGCAGTTTTAGCGGCAGGACCTACGAGCAGTACTTC. Amino acids: CASSFSGRTYEQYF.

The J gene is TRBJ2-1, the V gene TRBV19, with a weak D call TRBD2 (5 bases). The V end lost 3 bases, the J end lost 8 bases, and 14 bases lay between the germline ends. Germline V gene lookup returns CDR1 LNHDA and CDR2 SQIVND (reference sequence). The CDR3 contains 14 residues. The CDR3 loop is CASSMMRAADEQFF. The CDR3 DNA sequence: TGTGCCAGTAGTATGATGAGAGCGGCGGATGAGCAGTTCTTC. The whole variable domain, filled in from reference TRBV19 and TRBJ2-1, reads DGGITQSPKYLFRKEGQNVTLSCEQNLNHDAMYWYRQDPGQGLRLIYYSQIVNDFQKGDIAEGYSVSREKKESFPLTVTSAQKNPTAFYLCASSMMRAADEQFFGPGTRLTVL.

This clone has only a few counts. CDR3 sequence (DNA): TGCGCCAGCAGCGTGGACGGAACTAATGAAAAACTGTTTTTT. This gives the protein CASSVDGTNEKLFF. The chain recombines TRBV5-1 with TRBJ1-4; D is undetermined. The CDR3 consists of 14 residues. Trimming pared 4 bases from V and 1 base from J, leaving 8 bases between. CDR1 and CDR2 from the germline V gene are SGHRS and YFSETQ.

This chain joins TRBV7-8 and TRBJ2-5; 12 positions match TRBD2. Per germline, CDR1 SGHVS and CDR2 FQNEAQ. Germline trimming cut 5 bases from V and 4 bases from J; bases unmatched to any gene: 14. The CDR3 consists of 18 residues. DNA for the CDR3: TGTGCCAGCAGCCGGGGGGCCGCTAGCGGGGGGGCGAGAGAGACCCAGTACTTC. This sequence encodes CASSRGAASGGARETQYF.

V usage is TRBV7-9 and J usage is TRBJ2-5; tentatively, D is TRBD1 (6 bases). CDR3 length equals 14 residues. Trimming pared 5 bases from V and 2 bases from J, leaving 12 bases between. Per germline, CDR1 SEHNR and CDR2 FQNEAQ (reference sequence). The DNA for the CDR3 is TGTGCCAGCAGCCTTCAGGGGCCTCAAGAGACCCAGTACTTC. Protein: CASSLQGPQETQYF.

The CDR3 DNA follows: TGCGCCAGTCTACTAGCGGGGGGCGGGGTCCACGAGCAGTACTTC. Amino acids: CASLLAGGGVHEQYF. The chain combines TRBV10-2 with TRBJ2-7; 12 nucleotides line up with TRBD2. J lost 5 bases, V lost 9 bases, and 11 bases had no gene match. The V gene's germline CDR1 is WSHSY and CDR2 SAAADI. The CDR3 is 15 residues long.

The gene calls are TRBV30 and TRBJ1-5; D is undetermined. The CDR3 extends over 14 amino acids. CDR1 is GTSNPN and CDR2 is SVGIG in the germline V gene (reference sequence). Trimming removed 0 bases from V and 9 bases from J, with 15 bases in between. This CDR3 is CAWSVRSLEPPQHF. DNA of the CDR3: TGTGCCTGGAGTGTACGGAGCCTGGAGCCGCCCCAGCATTTT.

V and J are TRBV2 and TRBJ1-1; no clear D gene. This CDR3 is built from 14 residues. Germline V gives CDR1 SNHLY, CDR2 FYNNEI. Trimming removed 6 bases at V and 4 bases at J, with 15 bases between. The CDR3 spells CASSAETRGTEAFF. The CDR3, as DNA: TGTGCCAGCAGCGCGGAAACGAGAGGCACTGAAGCTTTCTTT.

The CDR3 protein is CAAQGAKSSYNSPLHF. The CDR3 region has the DNA TGTGCCGCACAGGGGGCGAAGAGCTCCTATAATTCACCCCTCCACTTT. The chain has TRBV25-1 and TRBJ1-6; 9 bases are a match to TRBD1. This CDR3 has 16 residues. V shed 11 bases and J 0 bases; nucleotides not matched to a gene: 8. Germline V gives CDR1 MGHDK, CDR2 SYGVNS.

This clone was observed once. The chain is built from TRBV14 and TRBJ2-3; D ambiguous. Germline CDR1 SGHDN, CDR2 FVKESK. This CDR3 is 12 amino acids long. The germline V and J ends were trimmed by 3 bases and 3 bases, with 4 bases remaining between them. CDR3 residues: CASSHQTDTQYF. Here the CDR3 DNA reads TGTGCCAGCAGCCACCAAACAGATACGCAGTATTTT. Full variable domain (remainder filled in from reference TRBV14 and TRBJ2-3): EAGVTQFPSHSVIEKGQTVTLRCDPISGHDNLYWYRRVMGKEIKFLLHFVKESKQDESGMPNNRFLAERTGGTYSTLKVQPAELEDSGVYFCASSHQTDTQYFGPGTRLTVL.

The gene calls are TRBV5-1 and TRBJ2-4; perhaps TRBD1 as D (5 bases). V lost 4 bases and J lost 2, with 10 bases in between. The length of the CDR3 is 14 residues. CDR1 is SGHRS, CDR2 YFSETQ, per germline. The CDR3 region is CASSPQGTKNIQYF. CDR3 nucleotide sequence: TGCGCCAGCAGCCCCCAGGGAACCAAAAACATTCAGTACTTC.

This clone was seen only once. The chain joins TRBV5-6 to TRBJ2-1, with a possible D match to TRBD1 (5 bases). Deletions cut 0 bases from V and 10 bases from J, with 11 bases between. Germline V gives CDR1 SGHDT, CDR2 YYEEEE. CDR3 length equals 13 residues. CDR3 DNA sequence: TGTGCCAGCAGCTTGGTCAGGGCCGGAGAGCAGTTCTTC. As protein: CASSLVRAGEQFF.

The J gene is TRBJ2-5, the V gene TRBV10-3; a weak D match, TRBD1 (5 bases). V lost 4 bases and J 5 bases, leaving 11 bases between the germline ends. There are 13 residues in the CDR3. Germline V lookup: CDR1 ENHRY, CDR2 SYGVKD. CDR3 amino acids: CAISGQGGETQYF. CDR3 coding DNA: TGTGCCATCAGTGGGCAGGGCGGTGAGACCCAGTACTTC.

This clone appeared a few times. V usage is TRBV6-4 and J usage is TRBJ2-3; 7 bases map to TRBD2. The CDR3 has 15 residues. Looked up from germline, CDR1 is MRHNA and CDR2 is SNTAGT. Germline trimming cut 4 bases from V and 1 base from J; bases unmatched to any gene: 5. DNA of the CDR3: TGTGCCAGCAGTGGCAGGAGCGGGGGCACAGATACGCAGTATTTT. It is translated as CASSGRSGGTDTQYF.

The chain links TRBV4-2 to TRBJ2-2, with 7 bases matching TRBD1. Germline V gene sequence: CDR1 LGHNA, CDR2 YNFKEQ. CDR3 length: 16 amino acids. Unmatched junction bases numbered 7, after V lost 0 bases and J lost 6 bases. CDR3 bases: TGTGCCAGCAGCCAAGATCCCGACAGGGTGGCCGGGGAGCTGTTTTTT. As protein: CASSQDPDRVAGELFF.

This chain joins TRBV19 and TRBJ2-7, with 11 positions matching TRBD2. Germline CDR1 LNHDA, CDR2 SQIVND (reference sequence). CDR3 length: 15 residues. V shed 6 bases, J shed 1 base, and the junction held 5 bases outside the gene matches. Written as DNA, the CDR3 is TGTGCCAGTAGGTACCTAGCGGGGGGATCCTACGAGCAGTACTTC. The encoded protein is CASRYLAGGSYEQYF.